The clone carrying this T cell receptor beta chain was counted a single time. V was pared by 8 bases and J by 6 bases, with 13 bases between. Germline assignment: CDR1 LNHDA and CDR2 SQIVND (reference sequence). The CDR3 consists of 12 residues. Clones were sequenced by immunoSEQ multiplex PCR, and TCRdb holds only the in-frame ones, with some missing. The sample has approximately 220,000 clones, under 95% seen once. This specimen belongs to a study of T cell responses to AZD1222 COVID-19 vaccine. This specimen was peripheral blood, taken on day 0 of MenACWY control vaccination. V usage is TRBV19 and J usage is TRBJ1-2; D might be TRBD1 (5 bases). This TCR derives from an adult in good health. The CDR3 sequence: CASWTLPDGYTF. In DNA, the CDR3 is TGTGCCAGTTGGACACTACCTGATGGCTACACCTTC.